The following is a T cell receptor beta chain sequence with its context. The trim removed 4 bases at V and 8 bases at J, leaving 13 bases unmatched. CDR1 is SGHNT and CDR2 is YYREEE in the germline V gene (reference sequence). This CDR3 spans 16 amino acids. Per the original methods: The assay estimated nucleated cells by amplifying reference gene primers. The method was immunoSEQ multiplex PCR; TCRdb's version includes in-frame clones alone and lacks a portion of them. V, J and clone size reflect that table, while D and trimming were determined from the DNA. The sample has roughly 170,000 clones, about 88% seen once; the top ten hold around 25%. The data were obtained in a study of blood T cell repertoires in COVID-19. At the level of the study: Acute and convalescent COVID-19 specimens originated in the United States, Italy and Spain. Nucleic acid was either cDNA or gDNA, and it came from T cells, B-cell-depleted T cells, or PBMCs.

The chain uses TRBV5-4 and TRBJ1-4; 8 bases agree with TRBD1. The sequence was collected from a man in his sixties with acute or convalescent COVID-19. The sequencing sample was made of peripheral blood. The DNA for the CDR3 is TGTGCCAGCAGCACAGACAGGGGTAGACTGGGGGAAAAACTGTTTTTT. It codes for CASSTDRGRLGEKLFF.